A selection of T cell receptor beta chains follows, all from one sample in a study of blood T cell repertoires in COVID-19. Generated by immunoSEQ multiplex PCR, the TCRdb table keeps only in-frame clones and is missing some. Of more than 300,000 clones in the sample, about 90% were seen once. The source material was peripheral blood. These receptors were taken from a woman younger than 35 who had recovered from COVID-19. Each CDR3 is given with its conserved first and last residue. The order of the fields is J gene, V gene, CDR3 protein.

j_call: TRBJ1-6; v_call: TRBV27; cdr3_aa: CASSLGTGIYNSPLHF
j_call: TRBJ2-2; v_call: TRBV30; cdr3_aa: CAWSWSTGELFF
j_call: TRBJ2-1; v_call: TRBV24-1; cdr3_aa: CATSPRTSSHNEQFF
j_call: TRBJ2-5; v_call: TRBV2; cdr3_aa: CASNRRTSGRGETQYF
j_call: TRBJ1-1; v_call: TRBV25-1; cdr3_aa: CASRSEDRGSTEAFF
j_call: TRBJ2-1; v_call: TRBV29-1; cdr3_aa: CSEGLAGMYNEQFF
j_call: TRBJ2-3; v_call: TRBV7-9; cdr3_aa: CASSGSGRTQYF
j_call: TRBJ1-1; v_call: TRBV11-3; cdr3_aa: CASSLDPGMNTEAFF
j_call: TRBJ2-1; v_call: TRBV7-2; cdr3_aa: CASPRTSRSYNEQFF
j_call: TRBJ2-1; v_call: TRBV19; cdr3_aa: CASSVGTPYNEQFF
j_call: TRBJ1-2; v_call: TRBV6-5; cdr3_aa: CASSYRGGNYGYTF
j_call: TRBJ1-1; v_call: TRBV24-1; cdr3_aa: CATSEDRGTEAFF
j_call: TRBJ2-2; v_call: TRBV19; cdr3_aa: CASNLRAGELFF
j_call: TRBJ2-1; v_call: TRBV21-1; cdr3_aa: CASSKVPGSYNEQFF
j_call: TRBJ1-2; v_call: TRBV29-1; cdr3_aa: CSVSRGIGYTF